This T cell receptor beta chain was retrieved from a study of T-cell reconstitution after alpha-beta-depleted transplantation in children. Overall study results and limits: The origin of alpha-beta T cells about two months after transplant was reportedly several hundred expanded graft clones.

Preparation of the TCRbeta library used unique molecular identifiers. MiXCR was run by TCRdb on the PCR reads, yielding one entry per CDR3 protein. Among 480,000 or so distinct CDR3 sequences listed, about 10% were seen once. On this clonotype: The antigen is undetermined. A clone one base away is much larger, so this may be a read error.

Germline CDR1 is SGHRS and CDR2 is YFSETQ. The CDR3 runs 15 residues. The gene calls are TRBV5-1 and TRBJ2-3, with 7 bases that match TRBD2. The receptor was derived from a child aged 2 to 15 with inherited bone marrow failure, due to receive a stem cell transplant. The input for sequencing was PBMCs, taken before TCRalphabeta/CD19-depleted stem cell transplant. CDR3 amino acids: CPSSGTQPATDTQYF. CDR3 sequence (DNA): TGCCCCAGCAGCGGGACTCAGCCTGCCACAGATACGCAGTATTTT.